This T cell receptor (beta chain) was recovered during a study of cytomegalovirus exposure and HLA in healthy donors (dated by TCRdb to about 2017). For context, the study as a whole: An earlier analysis of several hundred of the donors reported more than 250 Gb of sequence data and roughly 100 million unique TCR beta sequences from 150 million to 200 million T cells. The T cell repertoires of several hundred subjects were profiled by immunosequencing and related to cytomegalovirus serostatus. Rather than drawing on any new phenotypic data, the later analysis identified candidate immune exposures from TCR beta sequences and the way those sequences occurred across donors. In an earlier analysis of roughly 540 of the donors, high-throughput TCR beta sequencing was used to judge whether each TCR beta V gene segment behaved as functional or pseudogenic. Donor age, sex, ethnicity and CMV serostatus were compiled alongside the repertoire data. Typing coverage varied by locus: about 629-640 donors for A, B, C, DRB1 and DQB1; roughly 560 for DQA1; approximately 610 for DPA1; fewer than 480 for DPB1. A separate validation cohort of 100 to 150 different subjects was used in addition to the approximately 610-subject first cohort. On average, roughly 250,000 unique TCR beta nucleotide sequences were sequenced per donor among 398 genotyped donors of the cohort, with about 17% of those sequences being non-productive. HLA typing included class I and class II loci at four-digit resolution. About 5 DR-DQ haplotypes were handled as single units for association and clustering, since linkage in the cohort was strong. Of the 300 to 500 genotyped donors, 80% to 90% were placed in the genetic ancestry cluster associated with self-reported Caucasian donors. A later genetic analysis took genome-wide SNP genotypes for about three fifths of the 666 donors and used that subset as a discovery cohort. The aim of the study was to test whether cataloging public T cell receptors could identify signatures of past pathogen exposure. High-throughput TCR immunosequencing, statistical association of individual TCRs with disease status, and machine learning were combined to predict cytomegalovirus infection status. An early release that covered some 630 HLA-typed donors contained approximately 300 gigabases of sequencing data and 80 million or so unique TCR sequences. In a later analysis, previously published TCR beta repertoires from about 640 donors were re-analyzed and high-resolution HLA genotyping was added so that TCR occurrence patterns could be studied. All discovery cohort repertoires had been generated on a single sequencing platform.

In total, fewer than 750 healthy bone marrow donors made up the cohort. At the time of sampling, all cohort members were nominally healthy, though unrecorded immune exposures were likely present. The donor was CMV seronegative and belonged to the group of under 400 seronegative cohort members. Every donor gave a peripheral blood sample, and the peripheral blood mononuclear cells from that sample were used for TCR beta sequencing. Genomic DNA was extracted from the blood cell samples with the Qiagen DNeasy Blood Extraction Kit. Library construction relied on the immunoSEQ multiplex PCR assay. The multiplex PCR relied on a mix of 60 forward primers for TCR Vbeta segments and 13 reverse primers for TCR Jbeta segments. A multiplex PCR assay on genomic DNA amplified the CDR3 region of rearranged TCR beta genes. On the Illumina HiSeq System, the amplified TCR beta libraries were sequenced as 87-base-pair reads. The source study handled its data this way. In a later analysis, tens of millions of unique TCR beta chains were counted across the approximately 670 repertoires, and roughly 10 million of these chains were shared by at least two donors. A nearest-neighbor algorithm error-corrected the raw reads and collapsed the reads into unique sequences, merging closely related sequences to remove PCR and sequencing errors. V, D and J gene segments were assigned by aligning CDR3 sequences to IMGT reference sequences. For a sequence to be retained, a match of at least six nucleotides to both a V gene segment and a J gene segment was required. A rearrangement was called productive if the CDR3 had no stop codons and remained in frame with V and J, and every other rearrangement was called non-productive. CDR3 was defined by IMGT convention, running from the second conserved V-encoded cysteine to the conserved J-encoded phenylalanine. The earlier analysis of fewer than 750 of the donors excluded sequences that lacked an unambiguous match to a single V gene segment. An earlier analysis of some 500 of the donors classified V segments as functional when productive rearrangements were above 56.7% and as segregating when the standard deviation between donors was above 5%. A statistical classification framework was built for diagnosing cytomegalovirus status from the catalog of TCR beta chain sequences. In a later analysis, TCR nucleotide sequences were compared against IMGT/GENE-DB human TR gene sequences so that V and J genes could be assigned. The TCRdist pipeline was used in a later analysis to assign CDR3 sequences and most-parsimonious VDJ recombination scenarios. In a later analysis, every TCR beta chain was defined by the combination of its CDR3 amino acid sequence and its V-gene family, and reads without a unique V-gene family were dropped. In a later analysis, approximately 640 highly shared, low-generation-probability nucleotide sequences were removed to address suspected cross-contamination and a sequencing artifact. In a later analysis, a clonal expansion index was calculated for each public chain from normalized within-repertoire ranks of inferred template counts. In a later analysis, generation probabilities were computed with a VDJ recombination model fitted to out-of-frame rearrangements, and the resulting probabilities were checked against IGoR. In a later analysis, TCR-TCR, TCR-HLA and TCR-CMV co-occurrence was scored with hypergeometric tests, and a repertoire-size bias correction was applied to TCR pairs. In a later analysis, false discovery rates were estimated by permuting HLA or CMV assignments 20 times. In a later analysis, co-occurring TCRs were grouped using DBSCAN, and TCRdist sequence similarity was added for clustering within HLA-allele-positive subsets. Repertoires with fewer than 30,000 or more than 120,000 public chains were left out of co-occurrence clustering, as were about 5 repertoires with anomalous nucleotide sharing. The source is immuneACCESS, and TCRdb retained only in-frame sequences with V and J called. Part of the clones is not carried over; for the studies checked, unresolved V genes explain less than half of this, and the remainder is unexplained. The D gene and trimming were derived from the DNA, and the V and J assignments and clone size from that table. Across this sample there are some 130,000 clones, with 70% to 90% seen only once. About 1.5% of the sample goes to the ten largest clones.

The germline V gene provides CDR1 SGHDN and CDR2 FVKESK. V drops 3 bases and J drops 9 bases, leaving 9 bases in between. Taken from cysteine to phenylalanine, the CDR3 has 12 residues. Just CDR3 DNA is preserved here, 36 bases in frame from base 1. The paper as a whole reports these results and caveats: Across donors, most TCR sequences were observed very rarely, whereas some public TCRs were present in many individuals. A few of the identified cytomegalovirus-associated TCR beta chains were confirmed in vitro to be specific for cytomegalovirus antigens. Immune exposure information for the cohort was limited to CMV serostatus. Because HLA typing was unavailable for some donors at each locus, only the typed subset was used in association tests. Several of the top co-occurrence clusters appeared to be linked to parvovirus B19, influenza, CMV and Epstein-Barr virus, according to a later analysis. A further reported finding was that TCR beta sequences accurately predicted the HLA-A and HLA-B alleles for most subjects in the first cohort. The 87-base-pair reads could not distinguish some IMGT-functional V segments, including TRBV6-2 and TRBV6-3, so those segments were excluded. A later genetic analysis reported fewer N-insertions in productive TCRs among donors in an Asian-associated ancestry cluster than the roughly 670-donor mean. Correlated functional status among segregating V segments might reflect linkage disequilibrium, but an unknown experimental factor could not be ruled out. In the study, around 150 TCR beta chains were listed as associated with cytomegalovirus. A group of highly shared sequence variants was considered likely to be a technical artifact of the sequencing pipeline. The presence/absence analyses assumed that sequencing depth was roughly uniform across donors, and that assumption may not be true. In a later analysis, TCR association rates were found to vary across HLA loci, with the most associated TCRs seen for DRB1 alleles and the fewest for HLA-C alleles. Strong co-occurrence of HLA alleles, especially DR and DQ, made assigning TCR associations to individual alleles difficult. Because counts were too low, some 16 rarely observed V segments, including chromosome 9 orphons, were excluded from the earlier analysis of 587 of the donors. The authors suggested that the approach could potentially be extended to other disease states and immunological phenotypes. In a later analysis, around 17,000 TCR beta sequences were associated with specific HLA alleles at a false discovery rate of 0.05. In a later analysis, HLA-associated TCR beta chains showed more clonal expansion and lower generation probabilities than non-associated chains that were equally common. Only TCR beta chains were sequenced in this cohort, and the absence of alpha or paired-chain data limited detectable features. In a later genetic analysis, a missense DCLRE1C variant was associated with V-gene and J-gene trimming of TCR beta chains, and the association was replicated in an independent cohort. In both the original and validation cohorts, the classifier was reported to diagnose cytomegalovirus status with high specificity and sensitivity. Most CMV-associated TCR beta chains appeared to be HLA-restricted in a later analysis, and the HLA associations seemed to be driven largely by CMV exposure. An earlier analysis of some 590 of the donors showed that most TCR beta V segments appeared in productive rearrangements either about 87% or about 30% of the time, which broadly matched IMGT annotations.

Notes on this clone: Its recognized antigen is unknown. No per-base quality is available; no much larger clone lies one base away.

The sample was PBMCs. This TCR came from a man between 35 and 55 years old in good health and CMV-seronegative. Recombination joined TRBV14 with TRBJ2-1, with the D gene call left open. The nucleotides are TGTGCCAGCAGCCACCTGGTGAGTGAGCAGTTCTTC. Translated, it gives CASSHLVSEQFF.